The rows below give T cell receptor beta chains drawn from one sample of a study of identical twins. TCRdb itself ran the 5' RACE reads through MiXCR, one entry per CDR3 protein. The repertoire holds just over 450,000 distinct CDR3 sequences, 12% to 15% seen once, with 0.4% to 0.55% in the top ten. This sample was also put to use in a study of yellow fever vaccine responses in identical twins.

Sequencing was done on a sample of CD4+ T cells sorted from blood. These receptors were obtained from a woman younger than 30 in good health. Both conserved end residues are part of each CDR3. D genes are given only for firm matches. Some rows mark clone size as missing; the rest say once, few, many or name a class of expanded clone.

CASSLELNSGTYNEQFF,TGTGCCAGCAGCTTAGAACTTAATAGCGGGACTTACAATGAGCAGTTCTTC,TRBJ2-1,TRBD2,TRBV7-9,few
CASSLAGTGGSDTQYF,TGTGCCAGCAGCTTAGCGGGGACGGGAGGATCAGATACGCAGTATTTT,TRBJ2-3,TRBD2,TRBV7-9,-
CASSLISGSAPSTDTQYF,TGCGCCAGCAGCTTGATCTCTGGCAGCGCACCTAGCACAGATACGCAGTATTTT,TRBJ2-3,-,TRBV5-1,few
CASRVQGNQPQHF,TGTGCCAGCAGGGTCCAGGGCAATCAGCCCCAGCATTTT,TRBJ1-5,-,TRBV12-3/TRBV12-4,few
CASSEQANTEAFF,TGCGCCAGCAGTGAACAGGCGAACACTGAAGCTTTCTTT,TRBJ1-1,-,TRBV10-2,-
CASSMGAQIYGYTF,TGTGCCAGTAGTATGGGGGCACAGATCTATGGCTACACCTTC,TRBJ1-2,-,TRBV19,-
CASSPTGNRRTGELFF,TGTGCCAGCAGCCCGACAGGGAATAGGCGGACCGGGGAGCTGTTTTTT,TRBJ2-2,TRBD1,TRBV5-5,-
CASSLGPDSSYNEQFF,TGTGCCAGCAGCTTAGGTCCAGATAGCTCCTACAATGAGCAGTTCTTC,TRBJ2-1,-,TRBV7-8,few
CASSSGPDTGELFF,TGCGCCAGCAGCTCAGGACCAGACACCGGGGAGCTGTTTTTT,TRBJ2-2,-,TRBV5-1,-
CASSLQSTVGGSTEAFF,TGCGCCAGCAGCTTACAATCCACAGTGGGAGGTAGCACTGAAGCTTTCTTT,TRBJ1-1,-,TRBV5-1,few
CAIRSDRGNTEAFF,TGTGCCATCAGGTCTGACAGGGGGAACACTGAAGCTTTCTTT,TRBJ1-1,TRBD1,TRBV10-3,-
CASSLGLATNEKLFF,TGTGCCAGCAGCTTAGGCCTGGCAACTAATGAAAAACTGTTTTTT,TRBJ1-4,-,TRBV7-9,few
CSARTSGYEQYF,TGCAGTGCTCGGACTAGCGGGTACGAGCAGTACTTC,TRBJ2-7,TRBD2,TRBV20-1,many
CSARDINRGNTEAFF,TGCAGTGCTAGAGACATAAACAGGGGAAACACTGAAGCTTTCTTT,TRBJ1-1,TRBD1,TRBV20-1,few
CASSLGGGGNTGELFF,TGTGCCAGCAGCTTAGGGGGGGGCGGGAACACCGGGGAGCTGTTTTTT,TRBJ2-2,-,TRBV7-2,-
CASSFEERGEQYF,TGTGCCAGCAGCTTCGAAGAAAGGGGGGAGCAGTACTTC,TRBJ2-7,-,TRBV7-9,few
CASSLIPGGRTGELFF,TGTGCCAGCAGTTTAATCCCGGGGGGGCGAACCGGGGAGCTGTTTTTT,TRBJ2-2,TRBD2,TRBV27,-
CSARQVLSGELFF,TGCAGTGCTAGACAGGTTTTATCCGGGGAGCTGTTTTTT,TRBJ2-2,-,TRBV20-1,-
CASSLAPGGKDATGEQYF,TGTGCCAGCAGTTTAGCCCCCGGGGGCAAGGATGCCACGGGCGAGCAGTACTTC,TRBJ2-7,-,TRBV12-3/TRBV12-4,-
CASRGRASGSGLDEQFF,TGTGCCAGTAGGGGCCGGGCTAGCGGGAGCGGGTTAGATGAGCAGTTCTTC,TRBJ2-1,TRBD2,TRBV19,-
CASSLLGTGRQPQHF,TGTGCCAGCAGTTTATTGGGGACAGGGCGACAGCCCCAGCATTTT,TRBJ1-5,TRBD1,TRBV28,-
CASSLIGRFGQYF,TGTGCCAGCAGCTTGATAGGACGTTTTGGGCAGTACTTC,TRBJ2-7,-,TRBV7-2,few
CATSRQGDTQYF,TGTGCCACCAGCAGACAGGGAGATACGCAGTATTTT,TRBJ2-3,-,TRBV15,-
CASTPTGVFYNEQFF,TGTGCCAGCACTCCGACAGGAGTCTTCTACAATGAGCAGTTCTTC,TRBJ2-1,-,TRBV6-2/TRBV6-3,few
CASSLLRTDLNIQYF,TGTGCCAGCAGCTTATTACGGACAGACCTAAACATTCAGTACTTC,TRBJ2-4,-,TRBV7-9,few
CSALSRARVSYEQYF,TGCAGTGCCCTTTCCAGGGCTAGGGTCTCCTACGAGCAGTACTTC,TRBJ2-7,-,TRBV20-1,-
CASSYLDTEAFF,TGTGCCAGCAGTTATTTGGACACTGAAGCTTTCTTT,TRBJ1-1,-,TRBV6-2/TRBV6-3,few
CASSRSEGPYEQYF,TGTGCCAGCAGCCGGTCAGAAGGACCCTACGAGCAGTACTTC,TRBJ2-7,-,TRBV4-2,few
CSASAARGKAFTDTQYF,TGCAGTGCTAGCGCGGCCCGGGGAAAGGCCTTCACAGATACGCAGTATTTT,TRBJ2-3,-,TRBV20-1,-
CASSRPRTGQEYEQYF,TGTGCCAGCAGTAGGCCCCGGACAGGGCAGGAGTACGAGCAGTACTTC,TRBJ2-7,TRBD1,TRBV28,many
CASSPQGRAGRGTEAFF,TGTGCCAGCAGCCCGCAGGGCAGGGCAGGAAGAGGCACTGAAGCTTTCTTT,TRBJ1-1,-,TRBV5-4,few
CASSLITGKSYNEQFF,TGTGCCAGCAGCCTCATAACGGGAAAGTCCTACAATGAGCAGTTCTTC,TRBJ2-1,-,TRBV7-6,few
CASSLRSAGGTYNEQFF,TGCGCCAGCAGCTTGAGGTCGGCGGGGGGTACCTACAATGAGCAGTTCTTC,TRBJ2-1,TRBD2,TRBV5-1,-
CASSQLGQSYEQYF,TGTGCCAGCAGCCAGTTGGGACAATCCTACGAGCAGTACTTC,TRBJ2-7,-,TRBV3-1,few
CASSFPDRGELFF,TGTGCCAGCAGCTTTCCCGATAGGGGGGAGCTGTTTTTT,TRBJ2-2,-,TRBV7-2,-
CATSALGTAKADTQYF,TGTGCCACCAGTGCCCTGGGGACGGCGAAGGCAGATACGCAGTATTTT,TRBJ2-3,-,TRBV24-1,-
CSARVHLANYGYTF,TGCAGTGCTAGAGTTCATCTGGCTAACTATGGCTACACCTTC,TRBJ1-2,-,TRBV20-1,-
CATSEGQFQETQYF,TGTGCCACCAGTGAGGGACAGTTCCAAGAGACCCAGTACTTC,TRBJ2-5,TRBD1,TRBV24-1,-
CASSGGLQETQYF,TGTGCCAGCAGTGGGGGACTCCAAGAGACCCAGTACTTC,TRBJ2-5,-,TRBV27,many
CASSRNRGAWVTDTQYF,TGTGCCAGCAGTCGAAATAGAGGGGCTTGGGTCACAGATACGCAGTATTTT,TRBJ2-3,-,TRBV6-1,-
CASSSPTGYGYTF,TGTGCCAGCAGCTCACCGACAGGGTATGGCTACACCTTC,TRBJ1-2,TRBD1,TRBV11-2,few
CASSRKGGDSRNEQFF,TGTGCCAGCAGCAGAAAGGGGGGCGACTCCCGTAATGAGCAGTTCTTC,TRBJ2-1,-,TRBV5-5,-